The 6 T cell receptor beta chains reported below all come from one sample, sequenced in a study of cytomegalovirus exposure and HLA in healthy donors. The study ran its PCR with 60 Vbeta and 13 Jbeta primers. Data came from immunoSEQ multiplex PCR; TCRdb stores just in-frame clones and leaves some out. The repertoire includes about 160,000 clones, roughly 80% of them detected once, and about 9.5% sits in the top ten. Input material: PBMCs. These TCRs come from a man younger than 35 in good health and CMV-seropositive.

The rearrangement links TRBV30 to TRBJ2-3; TRBD2 aligns across 7 bases. J gave up 2 bases and V 2 bases, and 4 bases lay outside the gene matches. The CDR3 totals 14 residues. Germline V gene lookup returns CDR1 GTSNPN and CDR2 SVGIG (reference sequence). The CDR3 loop reads CAWSYGGDTDTQYF. The DNA for the CDR3 is TGTGCCTGGAGTTATGGGGGGGACACAGATACGCAGTATTTT.

V gene TRBV7-9 combines with J gene TRBJ2-1, with a possible D match to TRBD2 (5 bases). Germline-derived CDR1 and CDR2 are SEHNR and FQNEAQ (reference sequence). The CDR3 contains 14 residues. Trimming stripped 1 base from V and 8 bases from J, with 12 bases between. Here the CDR3 reads CASSLGQVSDEQFF. CDR3 sequence (DNA): TGTGCCAGCAGCTTAGGGCAGGTTAGCGATGAGCAGTTCTTC.

V and J are TRBV4-1 and TRBJ1-1, with D hard to call. Trimming stripped 0 bases from V and 2 bases from J, with 7 bases between. CDR1 is MGHRA and CDR2 is YSYEKL in the germline V gene. CDR3 length: 14 residues. For the CDR3, the DNA is TGCGCCAGCAGCCAAGAAACAAGAAACACTGAAGCTTTCTTT. Its translation is CASSQETRNTEAFF.

V is TRBV9 and J is TRBJ2-7; 11 nucleotides agree with TRBD1. Germline V gives CDR1 SGDLS, CDR2 YYNGEE. There are 14 residues in the CDR3. V shed 3 bases, J shed 6 bases, and the junction held 5 bases outside the gene matches. CDR3 region: CASSDRDRGGEQYF. CDR3 sequence (DNA): TGTGCCAGCAGCGACCGGGACAGGGGGGGCGAGCAGTACTTC.

The chain uses TRBV19 and TRBJ1-2; 7 bases are a match to TRBD1. The CDR3 runs to 11 residues. CDR1 and CDR2 from the germline V gene are LNHDA and SQIVND (reference sequence). Germline trimming cut 8 bases from V and 7 bases from J; bases unmatched to any gene: 4. DNA of the CDR3: TGTGCCAGTTGGACAGGTAGTGGCTACACCTTC. Its translation: CASWTGSGYTF. The full variable domain, in which reference TRBV19 and TRBJ1-2 provide the parts outside the CDR3, is DGGITQSPKYLFRKEGQNVTLSCEQNLNHDAMYWYRQDPGQGLRLIYYSQIVNDFQKGDIAEGYSVSREKKESFPLTVTSAQKNPTAFYLCASWTGSGYTFGSGTRLTVV.

This chain connects TRBV28 to TRBJ2-7; 7 nucleotides align to TRBD2. The CDR3 is 15 residues long. Germline CDR1 reads MDHEN; CDR2 reads SYDVKM. Unmatched junction bases numbered 7, after V lost 1 base and J lost 4 bases. The CDR3 DNA reads as TGTGCCAGCAGTTTATATGGCGGGAGCTCGTACGAGCAGTACTTC. Its translation: CASSLYGGSSYEQYF.